The clone carrying this T cell receptor (beta chain) was counted only a few times. Looked up from germline, CDR1 is LNHNV and CDR2 is YYDKDF (reference sequence). The CDR3 runs to 17 residues. With V trimmed by 5 bases and J by 6 bases, 13 bases remained unmatched. This entry is derived from a study of T-cell reconstitution after alpha-beta-depleted transplantation in children. It was with unique molecular identifiers that the TCRbeta library was prepared. TCRdb ran MiXCR on the PCR reads and lists one entry per CDR3 protein. Of nearly 550,000 distinct CDR3 sequences in the sample, roughly 18% were seen once.

This sequence originates from a human donor who donated a stem cell graft to a child with acute lymphoblastic leukemia. The chain couples TRBV15 to TRBJ2-5, with 12 nucleotides matching TRBD1. The material sequenced was PBMCs from the stem cell graft donor, taken from the stem cell graft. CDR3 in amino acids: CATSGKPGQGAVKTQYF. For the CDR3, the DNA is TGTGCCACCAGCGGAAAGCCGGGACAGGGGGCGGTGAAGACCCAGTACTTC.